This T cell receptor beta chain was sequenced during a study of blood T cell repertoires in COVID-19. Study-level information: Samples representing acute and convalescent COVID-19 were sourced from the United States, Italy and Spain. PBMCs, B-cell-depleted T cells, or T cells were the source of the cDNA or gDNA that made up the material.

Per the original data handling: Estimates of nucleated cell counts were drawn from the amplification of reference gene primers. Sequencing was performed with immunoSEQ multiplex PCR; in TCRdb, only in-frame clones are kept and a portion is missing. Clonal size and the V and J genes are those of that table, whereas D and trimming came from the DNA. Among about 64,000 clones listed, roughly 90% were seen once. Comment on this clone: Germline and junction disagree at one end, which may indicate a read error.

Per germline, CDR1 SEHNR and CDR2 FQNEAQ (reference sequence). The CDR3 spans 14 residues. The sequence was obtained from a man aged 65 to 85 with acute or convalescent COVID-19. The sample consisted of peripheral blood. The rearrangement links TRBV7-9 to TRBJ2-2; D might be TRBD1 (5 bases). CDR3 nucleotides: TGTGCCAGCAGCTTGTGGACACTCACCTGGGAGCTGTTTTTT. It specifies CASSLWTLTWELFF.